Following are 9 T cell receptor beta chains from one sample sequenced in a study of T-cell reconstitution after alpha-beta-depleted transplantation in children. Unique molecular identifiers were built into the TCRbeta library. A single record per CDR3 protein comes from TCRdb applying MiXCR to the PCR reads. The sample records fewer than 20,000 distinct CDR3 sequences, roughly 5.3% being singletons. Here the sequenced sample was PBMCs, taken before TCRalphabeta/CD19-depleted stem cell transplant. All receptors derive from a boy aged 5-17 years with acute lymphoblastic leukemia, due to receive a stem cell transplant.

This clonotype was detected many times. The rearrangement joins TRBV5-1 to TRBJ1-1, with TRBD1 matching 7 bases. Losses at the gene ends were 0 bases for V and 4 bases for J; bases not matched to a gene: 3. The CDR3 is 14 residues long. CDR1 is SGHRS and CDR2 is YFSETQ in the germline V gene. The CDR3 sequence: CASSLEGGFTEAFF. CDR3 nucleotides: TGCGCCAGCAGCTTGGAAGGGGGCTTCACTGAAGCTTTCTTT.

The chain is built from TRBV10-3 and TRBJ2-2, with D possibly matching TRBD2 (6 bases). CDR3 size: 14 residues. Per germline, CDR1 ENHRY and CDR2 SYGVKD. With 6 bases removed from V and 13 bases from J, the gap between germline ends came to 21 bases. CDR3 DNA sequence: TGTGCCATCAGCCCGGGACTCAGCTGCTGGGTGCTGTTTTTT. As protein: CAISPGLSCWVLFF.

This clonotype was found many times. The chain couples TRBV28 to TRBJ2-5; 11 bases agree with TRBD1. The V gene end was trimmed by 6 bases and the J gene end by 3 bases; junction bases not matched to a gene: 15. This CDR3 is built from 18 residues. CDR1 MDHEN and CDR2 SYDVKM come from the germline V gene. The CDR3, as DNA: TGTGCCAGCAGGGATCACGCCGGGACAGGGGGGTTGGAAGAGACCCAGTACTTC. Residues: CASRDHAGTGGLEETQYF.

This clonotype was detected ten times or more. The CDR3 region is CASRYRTGQNNEQFF. The CDR3 DNA sequence: TGTGCCAGCAGATACCGGACAGGGCAAAACAATGAGCAGTTCTTC. The V call is TRBV6-5, the J call TRBJ2-1; 8 bases fit TRBD1. Germline trimming cut 6 bases from V and 5 bases from J; bases unmatched to any gene: 9. There are 15 residues in the CDR3. CDR1 is MNHEY, CDR2 SVGAGI, per germline.

There are many counts of this clonotype. The chain couples TRBV12-3 or TRBV12-4 to TRBJ1-1; TRBD1 is a possible D gene (6 bases). Between the trimmed V and J ends, which lost 6 bases and 6 bases, there was a span of 20 bases. This CDR3 comprises 15 residues. This CDR3 is CASRGSGRGFAEAFF. CDR3 DNA sequence: TGTGCCAGCAGGGGGTCAGGTAGGGGGTTCGCTGAAGCTTTCTTT.

Ten or more counts support this clonotype. The chain links TRBV7-2 to TRBJ1-5; D remains unclear. CDR1 and CDR2 (germline): SGHTA, FQGNSA. This CDR3 region has 13 residues. Trimming cost V 7 bases and J 5 bases, with 12 bases left between them. The CDR3 DNA sequence: TGTGCCAGCACCTCACCTGGGCATCAGCCCCAGCATTTT. Its translation: CASTSPGHQPQHF.

This clonotype is medium-sized by share. The chain employs TRBV7-8 and TRBJ2-1; possibly TRBD1 for D (5 bases). The V gene lost 3 bases and the J gene lost 4 bases, with 22 bases spanning the gap. CDR1 and CDR2 (germline): SGHVS, FQNEAQ. This CDR3 region has 18 residues. The CDR3 region is CASSFFVGSRANYNEQFF. The DNA for the CDR3 is TGTGCCAGCAGCTTCTTCGTTGGAAGCAGGGCGAATTACAATGAGCAGTTCTTC.

This clonotype was counted ten times or more. The chain has TRBV30 and TRBJ2-7; D is unclear. V dropped 1 base and J dropped 3 bases, with 7 bases sitting between them. The CDR3 covers 12 residues. Germline-derived CDR1 and CDR2 are GTSNPN and SVGIG (reference sequence). CDR3 in DNA: TGTGCCTGGAGTGGTGGCCGCTACGAGCAGTACTTC. Protein sequence: CAWSGGRYEQYF.

This clonotype has a count of ten or more. The chain joins TRBV28 to TRBJ1-5, with D unclear. V was trimmed by 5 bases and J by 2 bases, leaving 7 bases between them. The CDR3 spans 13 residues. The germline gives CDR1 MDHEN, CDR2 SYDVKM. The CDR3, as DNA: TGTGCCAGCAGTAGATGGGGCAATCAGCCCCAGCATTTT. It yields the protein CASSRWGNQPQHF. Full variable domain (remainder filled in from reference TRBV28 and TRBJ1-5): DVKVTQSSRYLVKRTGEKVFLECVQDMDHENMFWYRQDPGLGLRLIYFSYDVKMKEKGDIPEGYSVSREKKERFSLILESASTNQTSMYLCASSRWGNQPQHFGDGTRLSIL.